The 11 T cell receptor delta chains presented below share a single source sample, sequenced in a study of gamma-delta chains in newborns, infants, children. TCRdb re-called clones from the reads using CATT. Among about 5,000 delta-chain clones, roughly 0.41% were seen once, and the ten largest hold 13% to 15%. The source material was blood. Receptor source: a child who was a newborn, infant or young child, either healthy, febrile or measles-vaccinated (not recorded which).

This clone has at least ten counts. The likely explanation is a read error, given a far larger clone one base away. The chain carries TRDV2 and TRDJ1; TRDD3 aligns across 8 bases. This CDR3 comprises 14 residues. Germline CDR1 is GEAIGNYY and CDR2 is EKD. V was pared by 2 bases and J by 1 base, with 2 bases of the junction left unmatched. The CDR3 DNA reads as TGTGCCTGTGACATACTGGGGGGCACCGATAAACTCATCTTT. Translated: CACDILGGTDKLIF.

In regard to this clone: This DNA's translation and the protein TCRdb lists, from a much larger clone, do not match at residue 14, likely due to a read error; the protein shown is translated from the DNA. The V call is TRDV2, the J call TRDJ1; 8 positions match TRDD3. The CDR3 is made up of 17 amino acids. CDR1 and CDR2 from the germline V gene are GEAIGNYY and EKD. The CDR3 region has the DNA TGTGCCTGTGACACCGGAACTGGGGGCTTGTACACCGATAGACTCATCTTT. This sequence encodes CACDTGTGGLYTDRLIF.

By share, this clone ranks as medium-sized (0.01 to 0.1%). This specimen includes other DNA sequences encoding the same CDR3. The V and J genes are TRDV2 and TRDJ2; 10 nucleotides agree with TRDD3. Germline V CDR1 and CDR2: GEAIGNYY, EKD. Germline trimming cut 3 bases from V and 2 bases from J; bases unmatched to any gene: 14. The CDR3 covers 19 residues. The CDR3, as DNA: TGTGCCTGTGACCCGTTACAGATACTGGGGGATTCCTTGACAGCACAACTCTTCTTT. Protein: CACDPLQILGDSLTAQLFF.

This clone was observed a handful of times. This likely came from a read error, as a far larger clone is one base away. At the DNA level, this CDR3 is encoded by other sequences in the same sample as well. CDR3 nucleotide sequence: TGCGCCTGTGACACCTGGGGGATACGCACCGATAAACTCATCTTT. Residues: CACDTWGIRTDKLIF. V is TRDV2 and J is TRDJ1, with 12 positions matching TRDD3. CDR3 length: 15 amino acids. Germline loops: CDR1 GEAIGNYY, CDR2 EKD.

Concerning this clone: A read error is the likely source, as a far larger clone sits one nucleotide away. Other nucleotide sequences from this sample produce the same CDR3. The chain combines TRDV2 with TRDJ3, with D tentatively TRDD3 (5 bases). This CDR3 region has 17 residues. V was pared by 0 bases and J by 4 bases, with 12 bases between. Germline V gene lookup returns CDR1 GEAIGNYY and CDR2 EKD. CDR3 DNA: TGTGCCTGTGACACCGGGGGCTCATCTTGGGACACCCGACAGATGTTTTTC. It encodes CACDTGGSSWDTRQMFF.

For this clone: One base separates it from a far larger clone, so it is likely a read error. V usage is TRDV2 and J usage is TRDJ3, with 8 bases matching TRDD3. The CDR3 totals 20 residues. Germline V lookup: CDR1 GEAIGNYY, CDR2 EKD. The CDR3 DNA follows: TGTGCCTGTAACACCGTTGACTGGGGGTTCAGCTCCTGGGACACCCGACAGATGTTTTTC. This translates into CACNTVDWGFSSWDTRQMFF.

This clone was recorded a few times. Translating this DNA gives a protein that differs at residue 3 from the TCRdb one, which belongs to a much larger clone; a read error is likely, and the protein shown is this translation. The V call is TRDV2, the J call TRDJ3; weak D call: TRDD3 (5 bases). CDR1 is GEAIGNYY and CDR2 is EKD in the germline V gene. CDR3 length: 18 amino acids. The CDR3 protein is CARDGVWSSSWDTRQMFF. CDR3 in DNA: TGTGCCCGTGATGGGGTGTGGTCGAGCTCCTGGGACACCCGACAGATGTTTTTC.

By its share, this clone is large (0.1 to 1%). Other DNA sequences in this sample translate to the same CDR3. The chain combines TRDV2 with TRDJ1; 13 bases fit TRDD3. V lost 3 bases, J lost 0 bases, and 24 bases stayed unmatched. CDR1 is GEAIGNYY, CDR2 EKD, per germline. This CDR3 is built from 23 residues. The CDR3 region is CACDPKLPFNLLGDTMYTDKLIF. CDR3 DNA sequence: TGTGCCTGTGACCCCAAGCTACCCTTCAACCTACTGGGGGATACGATGTACACCGATAAACTCATCTTT.

In this sample, this clone is medium-sized (0.01 to 0.1%). The chain uses TRDV2 and TRDJ3; D possibly corresponds to TRDD2 (5 bases). The CDR3 runs to 17 residues. The germline V and J ends were trimmed by 3 bases and 0 bases, with 11 bases remaining between them. In germline, CDR1 is GEAIGNYY, CDR2 EKD. CDR3 DNA sequence: TGTGCCTGTGACCCTGGCTTCCGCTCCTGGGACACCCGACAGATGTTTTTC. Translated, it gives CACDPGFRSWDTRQMFF.

Regarding this clone: A much larger clone sits a single nucleotide away, making a read error possible. At the DNA level, this CDR3 is encoded by other sequences in the same sample as well. The chain links TRDV3 to TRDJ2; the match to TRDD3 covers 12 bases. Germline CDR1 and CDR2: TVYSNPD and GDNSRS (reference sequence). The CDR3 has 14 amino acids. The CDR3 spells CALLGDTLTAQLFF. DNA of the CDR3: TGTGCCTTACTGGGGGATACTTTGACAGCGCAACTCTTCTTT.

This clone came up a few times. Possible read error: a much larger clone is one base away. The identical CDR3 is also encoded by other nucleotide sequences in the sample. The chain combines TRDV1 with TRDJ1; 11 bases align to TRDD3. V lost 5 bases, J lost 4 bases, and 21 bases stayed unmatched. Germline V CDR1 and CDR2: TSWWSYY, QGS. CDR3 length: 20 amino acids. This CDR3 reads CALGTQRLLLGDREGDKLIF. The CDR3 DNA is TGTGCTCTTGGGACACAGCGATTATTACTGGGGGATAGAGAAGGCGATAAACTCATCTTT.